One and the same sample provided the 21 T cell receptor beta chains below, sequenced in a study of regulatory T cells in long-lasting Graves disease listed by TCRdb under 2021. The sample's time point label is to be understood as: newly diagnosed GD, antithyroid drugs for less than 3 months. RNA was extracted from PBMCs in TRIzol for both TCR sequencing and RNA sequencing. The library was produced with multiplex PCR. Data came from an Illumina HiSeq 4000. To build TCR beta libraries, CDR3 regions were amplified by Arm-PCR using iRepertoire HTBI primers. TCRdb reworked the public reads: Q25 trimming with fastp, MiXCR clone assembly, productive beta chains retained. Each record represents a unique CDR3 protein, reported with the most common genes and DNA among its rows. For this sample there are a few hundred thousand distinct CDR3 sequences; 16% appear just once. The ten largest account for just under 30% of the sample.

The same specimen was also included in a second study, on T cells in Graves' hyperthyroidism and ophthalmopathy.

Material: peripheral blood mononuclear cells (PBMCs), obtained at new diagnosis, from a patient treated with antithyroid drugs. These receptors were collected from a man between 40 and 49 years old with Graves disease. Donor details come from another sample of the same person, matched by shared clones.

This clonotype came up many times. The chain uses TRBV20-1 and TRBJ1-1; D is uncertain. Germline CDR1 DFQATT, CDR2 SNEGSKA (reference sequence). V shed 4 bases and J shed 4 bases, with 10 bases lying between them. The CDR3 is 12 amino acids. The CDR3 loop is CSAKGVGTEAFF. CDR3 DNA sequence: TGCAGTGCTAAGGGAGTTGGCACTGAAGCTTTCTTT.

This clonotype was found many times. V usage is TRBV28 and J usage is TRBJ2-3; TRBD1 agrees at 9 bases. After removal of 5 bases from V and 6 bases from J, the junction contained 9 bases not matched to a gene. This CDR3 comprises 15 residues. Germline CDR1 is MDHEN and CDR2 is SYDVKM. CDR3 region: CASSDRGGGHDTQYF. CDR3 DNA: TGTGCCAGCAGTGACAGGGGGGGGGGGCACGATACGCAGTATTTT.

The sample holds many counts of this clonotype. This chain connects TRBV7-9 to TRBJ1-1; weak D call: TRBD1 (6 bases). The length of the CDR3 is 14 residues. Germline CDR1 reads SEHNR; CDR2 reads FQNEAQ (reference sequence). Trimming removed 3 bases at V and 1 base at J, with 9 bases between. The CDR3 DNA is TGTGCCAGCAGCTTGGGGGCTACGAACACTGAAGCTTTCTTT. The encoded protein is CASSLGATNTEAFF.

This clonotype was detected ten times or more. V is TRBV7-9 and J is TRBJ1-6, with 7 bases that match TRBD1. The CDR3 loop spans 14 amino acids. V shed 5 bases, J shed 7 bases, and the junction held 5 bases outside the gene matches. Germline loops: CDR1 SEHNR, CDR2 FQNEAQ (reference sequence). The CDR3 nucleotides are TGTGCCAGCAGCCGGGACAGTGACAATTCACCCCTCCACTTT. Translation gives CASSRDSDNSPLHF.

This clonotype was detected a few times. V usage is TRBV6-2 or TRBV6-3 and J usage is TRBJ1-6, with a tentative D call TRBD1 (5 bases). Trimming left V 7 bases short and J 10 bases short, with 17 bases between. There are 14 residues in the CDR3. Per the germline V gene, CDR1 is MNHEY and CDR2 is SVGEGT. Written as DNA, the CDR3 is TGTGCCAGCACGCTTGAGGGGATGGAATCACCCCTCCACTTT. This gives the protein CASTLEGMESPLHF.

The chain links TRBV7-2 to TRBJ2-3; TRBD2 agrees at 13 bases. The V segment lost 5 bases and the J segment 7 bases; nucleotides outside the gene matches: 3. The CDR3 spans 14 residues. Germline CDR1 and CDR2: SGHTA and FQGNSA. In DNA, the CDR3 is TGTGCCAGCAGCGCGGGACTAGCGGGGAATACGCAGTATTTT. As protein: CASSAGLAGNTQYF.

This clonotype was observed at least ten times. The chain employs TRBV12-3 or TRBV12-4 and TRBJ1-1; possible D gene TRBD1, 5 bases. CDR3 size: 14 residues. V was cut by 0 bases and J by 5 bases, with 10 bases left in between. Here the CDR3 reads CASSLAGAGTEAFF. The CDR3 nucleotides are TGTGCCAGCAGTTTAGCAGGGGCGGGAACTGAAGCTTTCTTT.

For this clonotype: Being one base from a much bigger clone, this may be a read error. The chain carries TRBV3-1 and TRBJ2-3; 7 bases align to TRBD2. The J segment lost 5 bases and the V segment lost 5 bases, leaving 4 bases of the junction unmatched. Germline values: CDR1 LGHDT, CDR2 YNNKEL (reference sequence). The CDR3 consists of 13 residues. CDR3 sequence: CASSTPGGDTQYF. The DNA for the CDR3 is TGTGCCAGCAGCACACCGGGAGGAGATACGCAGTATTTT.

This clonotype has more than one count but fewer than ten. This chain joins TRBV5-6 and TRBJ2-7, with a weak D call TRBD1 (6 bases). Trimming removed 3 bases at V and 4 bases at J, with 8 bases between. Looked up from germline, CDR1 is SGHDT and CDR2 is YYEEEE. The CDR3 has 12 amino acids. As DNA, the CDR3 is TGTGCCAGCAGCTCAGACAGGTACGAGCAGTACTTC. This translates into CASSSDRYEQYF. Based on the CDR3 plus reference TRBV5-6 and TRBJ2-7, the full variable domain is DAGVTQSPTHLIKTRGQQVTLRCSPKSGHDTVSWYQQALGQGPQFIFQYYEEEERQRGNFPDRFSGHQFPNYSSELNVNALLLGDSALYLCASSSDRYEQYFGPGTRLTVT.

There are many counts of this clonotype. This rearrangement joins TRBV28 to TRBJ2-7; D is possibly TRBD1 (5 bases). CDR3 size: 12 residues. The ends were cut back, 6 bases at V and 3 bases at J, with 9 bases in the middle. CDR1 and CDR2 from the germline V gene are MDHEN and SYDVKM. The CDR3 sequence: CASSGHNYEQYF. The CDR3 nucleotides are TGTGCCAGCAGCGGACATAACTACGAGCAGTACTTC.

There are a few counts of this clonotype. The J gene is TRBJ1-2, the V gene TRBV11-2, with D perhaps matching TRBD1 (6 bases). There are 15 residues in the CDR3. The V and J ends lost 0 bases and 7 bases respectively, with 15 bases between them. Germline V CDR1 and CDR2: SGHAT, FQNNGV. The CDR3, as DNA: TGTGCCAGCAGCTTAGAAGTGGACAGTCTGGCTGGCTACACCTTC. Protein product: CASSLEVDSLAGYTF.

This rearrangement joins TRBV12-3 or TRBV12-4 to TRBJ1-5; D is unresolved. This CDR3 spans 15 amino acids. Trimming cost V 8 bases and J 4 bases, with 18 bases left between them. CDR3 sequence (DNA): TGTGCCAGCGGTGAACTCGGCGGCGGGAATCAGCCCCAGCATTTT. Translated, it gives CASGELGGGNQPQHF.

The V call is TRBV6-2 or TRBV6-3, the J call TRBJ2-3; 8 bases fit TRBD2. This CDR3 has 15 amino acids. V gave up 5 bases and J gave up 4 bases; unmatched junction bases: 8. Germline assignment: CDR1 MNHEY and CDR2 SVGEGT. CDR3 sequence (DNA): TGTGCCAGCAGTGACCTCGGGGGGGGACCAGATACGCAGTATTTT. Its translation is CASSDLGGGPDTQYF.

The gene calls are TRBV7-3 and TRBJ1-1; D is possibly TRBD1 (5 bases). The CDR3 runs to 16 residues. V was shortened by 5 bases and J by 1 base, with 17 bases between the two germline ends. Germline CDR1 and CDR2: SGHTA and FQGTGA. The CDR3 region is CASSPYPGKRNTEAFF. CDR3 nucleotides: TGTGCCAGCAGCCCATACCCAGGGAAGCGGAACACTGAAGCTTTCTTT.

This clonotype was counted ten times or more. The chain joins TRBV29-1 to TRBJ1-1; 7 bases align to TRBD1. Trimming at V came to 5 bases and at J to 1 base, leaving 4 bases not matched to a gene. Germline CDR1 is SQVTM and CDR2 is ANQGSEA. The CDR3 is made up of 13 amino acids. The chain's CDR3 is CSVRGQENTEAFF. CDR3 in DNA: TGCAGCGTTCGAGGACAGGAGAACACTGAAGCTTTCTTT.

The chain employs TRBV6-5 and TRBJ2-5, with 9 bases fitting TRBD2. This CDR3 has 16 residues. J was trimmed by 3 bases and V by 2 bases; bases with no gene match: 7. Germline values: CDR1 MNHEY, CDR2 SVGAGI. The CDR3 DNA sequence: TGTGCCAGCAGTTACCCCAACGTAGCGGGGGAAGAGACCCAGTACTTC. This gives the protein CASSYPNVAGEETQYF.

The sample holds many counts of this clonotype. The chain links TRBV7-9 to TRBJ2-5; D may match TRBD1 or TRBD2 (7 bases each). This CDR3 is 14 amino acids long. Germline CDR1 reads SEHNR; CDR2 reads FQNEAQ (reference sequence). Trimming took 5 bases from V and 9 from J, leaving 19 bases between them. CDR3 in DNA: TGTGCCAGCAGCCGTACAGGGGCTCGGGGGGCCCAGTACTTC. This sequence encodes CASSRTGARGAQYF.

This clonotype was counted at least ten times. No DNA is shown, since the ends of the CDR3 on it are uncertain; the CDR3 is the one TCRdb lists. The rearrangement uses TRBV2 and TRBJ1-1. The CDR3 spans 13 residues, counting both ends. In germline, CDR1 is SNHLY, CDR2 FYNNEI. The CDR3 protein is CASSEAFFSEAFF.

Regarding this clonotype: Given a much more abundant clone one base away, this may be a read error. The chain couples TRBV18 to TRBJ1-1, with D unresolved. Per germline, CDR1 KGHSH and CDR2 LQKENI. V dropped 2 bases and J dropped 4 bases, with 14 bases sitting between them. CDR3 size: 15 residues. CDR3 amino acids: CASSPSHGMSTEAFF. The CDR3 DNA reads TGTGCCAGCTCACCAAGCCACGGCATGAGCACTGAAGCTTTCTTT.

This clonotype was counted many times. The chain couples TRBV5-8 to TRBJ2-5, with 10 bases identical to TRBD1. The germline V gene has CDR1 SGHTS and CDR2 YDEGEE. V gave up 3 bases and J gave up 3 bases; unmatched junction bases: 8. The CDR3 has 16 amino acids. CDR3 region: CASSSGQGGVEETQYF. The CDR3 DNA reads TGTGCCAGCAGCTCCGGACAGGGGGGGGTCGAAGAGACCCAGTACTTC.

The chain uses TRBV9 and TRBJ2-1; D could derive from TRBD1 or TRBD2 (7 bases each). Between the trimmed V and J ends, which lost 1 base and 5 bases, there was a span of 13 bases. Germline V lookup: CDR1 SGDLS, CDR2 YYNGEE. The CDR3 consists of 15 residues. The DNA of the CDR3 is TGTGCCAGCAGCGTACAGGGGGGGAGACACAATGAGCAGTTCTTC. Translating gives CASSVQGGRHNEQFF.